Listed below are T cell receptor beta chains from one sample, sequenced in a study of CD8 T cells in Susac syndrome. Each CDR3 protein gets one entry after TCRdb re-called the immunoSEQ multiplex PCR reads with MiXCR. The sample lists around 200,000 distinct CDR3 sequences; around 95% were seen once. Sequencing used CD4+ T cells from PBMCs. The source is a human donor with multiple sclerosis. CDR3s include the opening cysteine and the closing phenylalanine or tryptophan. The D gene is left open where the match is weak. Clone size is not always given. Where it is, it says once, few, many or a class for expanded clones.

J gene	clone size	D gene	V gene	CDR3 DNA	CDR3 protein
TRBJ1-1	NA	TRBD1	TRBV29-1	TGCAGCGGTCAGGGGGTTCGGACCACTGAAGCTTTCTTT	CSGQGVRTTEAFF
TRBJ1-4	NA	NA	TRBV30	TGTGCCACACAGGGACCGACTCGACAGGAAAAACTGTTTTTT	CATQGPTRQEKLFF
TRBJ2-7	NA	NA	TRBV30	TGTGCCTGGAGTTGGGGGGACACCCTCTACGAGCAGTACTTC	CAWSWGDTLYEQYF
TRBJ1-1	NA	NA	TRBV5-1	TGCGCCAGCAGCTCCTATGAGGTGAACACTGAAGCTTTCTTT	CASSSYEVNTEAFF
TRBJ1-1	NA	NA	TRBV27	TGTGCCAGCAGAAAAGGACGGGGTGAAGCTTTCTTT	CASRKGRGEAFF
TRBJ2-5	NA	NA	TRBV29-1	TGCAGCGTTGGTGGGAGCGTTGAGACCCAGTACTTC	CSVGGSVETQYF
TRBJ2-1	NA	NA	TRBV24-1	TGTGCCACCAGTGATTTCGATGAGCAGTTCTTC	CATSDFDEQFF
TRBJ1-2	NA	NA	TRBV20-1	TGCAGTGCTACCCGGGGGCAGGGTTCTGGCTACACCTTC	CSATRGQGSGYTF
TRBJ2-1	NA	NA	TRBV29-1	TGCAGCGTTGGACAGTCCTACAATGAGCAGTTCTTC	CSVGQSYNEQFF
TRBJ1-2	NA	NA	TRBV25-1	TGTGCCAGCAGTGTCACGGGAGGAGGCTACACCTTC	CASSVTGGGYTF
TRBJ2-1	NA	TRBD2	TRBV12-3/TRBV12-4	TGTGCCAGCAGTTTGGCTAGCGGGTTTGAGCAGTTCTTC	CASSLASGFEQFF
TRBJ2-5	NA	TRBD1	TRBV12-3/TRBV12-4	TGTGCCAGCAGACTCGGGGACAGGAGGACCCAGTACTTC	CASRLGDRRTQYF
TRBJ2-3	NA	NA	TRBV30	TGTGCCTGGAGTGTTCGGCGGGTCACAGATACGCAGTATTTT	CAWSVRRVTDTQYF
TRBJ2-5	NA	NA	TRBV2	TGTGCCAGCAAAGGGCCCGGGGACGGTGGGGAGACCCAGTACTTC	CASKGPGDGGETQYF
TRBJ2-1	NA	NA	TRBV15	TGTGCCACCAGCACCAGGGGAGGGGAGTACAATGAGCAGTTCTTC	CATSTRGGEYNEQFF
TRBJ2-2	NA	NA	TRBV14	TGTGCCAGCAGCCAAGCCGTTTATACCGGGGAGCTGTTTTTT	CASSQAVYTGELFF
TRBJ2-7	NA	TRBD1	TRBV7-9	TGTGCCAGCAGCTCGGACAGGGGGTACTACGAGCAGTACTTC	CASSSDRGYYEQYF
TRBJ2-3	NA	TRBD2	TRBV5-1	TGCGCCAGCAGCCCAACCAGCGGGGGGATCACAGATACGCAGTATTTT	CASSPTSGGITDTQYF
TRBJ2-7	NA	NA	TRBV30	TGTGCCTGGAAGCGGGCTAGTGGCGAGCAGTACTTC	CAWKRASGEQYF
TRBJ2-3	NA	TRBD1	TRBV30	TGTGCCTGGGCCGGGGACAGGGAGAGCACAGATACGCAGTATTTT	CAWAGDRESTDTQYF
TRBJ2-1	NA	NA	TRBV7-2	TGTGCCAGCAGCGCATCCCCCGGGCTAGTCGATGAGCAGTTCTTC	CASSASPGLVDEQFF
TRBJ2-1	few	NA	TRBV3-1	TGTGCCAGCAGCCAAGGCGGGGGCAGCTACAATGAGCAGTTCTTC	CASSQGGGSYNEQFF
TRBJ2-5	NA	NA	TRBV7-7	TGTGCTAGCAGCCCGAATAAGGGGGGGACCCAGTACTTC	CASSPNKGGTQYF
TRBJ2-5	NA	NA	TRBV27	TGTGCCAGCAGTTTGTCCGGGCGACGGGAGACCCAGTACTTC	CASSLSGRRETQYF
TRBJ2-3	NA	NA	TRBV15	TGTGCCACCAGCAGAGAAGTAGGCACAGATACGCAGTATTTT	CATSREVGTDTQYF
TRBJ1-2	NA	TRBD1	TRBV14	TGTGCCAGCAGCCAAGGCAGGGGGAGATTTGGCTACACCTTC	CASSQGRGRFGYTF
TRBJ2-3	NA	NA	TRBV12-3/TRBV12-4	TGTGCCAGCAGATCTAGCCATAGCACAGATACGCAGTATTTT	CASRSSHSTDTQYF
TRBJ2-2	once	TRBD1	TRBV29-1	TGCAGCGTGGGACAGACCTACACCGGGGAGCTGTTTTTT	CSVGQTYTGELFF
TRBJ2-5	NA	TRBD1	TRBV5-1	TGCGCCAGCAGCTTGGGGTCGACAGGGGCCGGGGAGACCCAGTACTTC	CASSLGSTGAGETQYF
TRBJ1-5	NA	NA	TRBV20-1	TGCAGTGCCACCTTTGAGTTAACGCAGCCCCAGCATTTT	CSATFELTQPQHF